The T cell receptor beta chain under discussion was sequenced for a study of cytomegalovirus exposure and HLA in healthy donors. General study findings and limits: Cytomegalovirus-associated TCR beta chains were listed, numbering around 150. Common viral pathogens (according to a later analysis) appeared linked to several of the most significant clusters.

As to this clone: Its antigen is not known.

V gave up 2 bases and J gave up 0 bases; unmatched junction bases: 4. CDR1 and CDR2 from the germline V gene are SGHRS and YFSETQ. The CDR3 consists of 16 residues. Primers for the PCR totalled 60 Vbeta and 13 Jbeta. The data were produced by immunoSEQ multiplex PCR, yet TCRdb's version contains in-frame clones alone and is incomplete. The sample records approximately 74,000 clones, less than 80% being singletons. The clonotype originates from a man aged 60-69 years in good health and CMV-seropositive. Sequencing input: PBMCs. J is TRBJ1-4 and V is TRBV5-1; TRBD1 agrees at 7 bases. The CDR3 sequence is CASSFTGVSTNEKLFF. For the CDR3, the DNA is TGCGCCAGCAGCTTTACAGGGGTCTCAACTAATGAAAAACTGTTTTTT.